The T cell receptor beta chain described here comes from a study of cytomegalovirus exposure and HLA in healthy donors. Study-wide points: Other equally common chains were less clonally expanded than HLA-associated TCR beta chains, a later analysis showed. Analyzed later, association rates of TCRs varied across HLA loci, with DRB1 most and HLA-C fewest. TCR beta sequences reportedly predicted most subjects' HLA-A and HLA-B alleles accurately.

Germline V gene lookup returns CDR1 SGHVS and CDR2 FNYEAQ. This CDR3 comprises 14 residues. V shed 8 bases, J shed 6 bases, and the junction held 11 bases outside the gene matches. With regard to this clone: Antigen specificity is unknown.

PCR used 60 Vbeta primers and 13 Jbeta primers. The authors' processing: An analysis performed later counted about 80 million unique TCR beta chains (approximately 10 million of them shared). Measured with immunoSEQ multiplex PCR; TCRdb has only the in-frame clones, and not every one. That table is the source of V, J and clone size, and D and trimming were worked out from the DNA. Recorded for this sample: 45,000 to 70,000 clones. Material: PBMCs. The origin of this receptor is a woman aged 25-40 years in good health and CMV-seropositive. This chain uses TRBV7-6 with TRBJ2-7, with 9 nucleotides matching TRBD1. In DNA form, the CDR3 reads TGTGCCAGCTCCCTTTCCGGGACAGGGCTCGAGCAGTACTTC. This sequence encodes CASSLSGTGLEQYF. Full variable domain (remainder filled in from reference TRBV7-6 and TRBJ2-7): GAGVSQSPRYKVTKRGQDVALRCDPISGHVSLYWYRQALGQGPEFLTYFNYEAQQDKSGLPNDRFSAERPEGSISTLTIQRTEQRDSAMYRCASSLSGTGLEQYFGPGTRLTVT.